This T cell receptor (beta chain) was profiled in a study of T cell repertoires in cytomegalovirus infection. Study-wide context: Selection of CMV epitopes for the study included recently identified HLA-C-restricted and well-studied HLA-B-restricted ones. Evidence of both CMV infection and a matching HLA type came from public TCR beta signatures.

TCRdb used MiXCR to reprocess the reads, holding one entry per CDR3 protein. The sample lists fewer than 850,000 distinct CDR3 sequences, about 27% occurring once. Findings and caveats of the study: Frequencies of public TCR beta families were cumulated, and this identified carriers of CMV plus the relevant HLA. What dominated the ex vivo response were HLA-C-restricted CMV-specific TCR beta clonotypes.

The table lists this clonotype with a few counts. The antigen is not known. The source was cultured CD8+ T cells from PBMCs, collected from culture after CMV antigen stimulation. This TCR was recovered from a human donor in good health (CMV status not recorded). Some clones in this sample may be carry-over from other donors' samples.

The CDR3 region has the DNA TGTGCCAGCAGTGATAAAGGGGCCAGGTGGGTTGAAGCTTTCTTT. Protein sequence: CASSDKGARWVEAFF. V and J are TRBV2 and TRBJ1-1, with D possibly being TRBD1 (5 bases). Per the germline V gene, CDR1 is SNHLY and CDR2 is FYNNEI. Trimming pared 3 bases from V and 7 bases from J, leaving 18 bases between. CDR3 size: 15 residues.